Included here is one TCR beta chain sequence, with context. These data are taken from a study of Ad26.COV2.S vaccination and SARS-CoV-2 variants. Study-wide context: Vaccine-arm donor from the placebo-controlled COV1001 Ad26.COV2.S trial. Into the muscle, Ad26.COV2.S was dosed once or twice, 56 days apart.

The treatment is: 15 to 20 received Ad26.COV2.S at low or high dose, single or two shots; about 5 received placebo; per-sample allocation not given. Sample collection was performed on day 63 after the first vaccine or placebo injection. An Ad26 vector was used to express Wuhan-strain SARS-CoV-2 spike as the vaccine. Data came from immunoSEQ multiplex PCR; TCRdb stores just in-frame clones and leaves some out. The sample gives 380,000 or so clones, 75% to 90% of which show up once; about 10% is in the top ten. Sample: peripheral blood, taken in a trial of Ad26.COV2.S vaccine versus placebo. The sequence came from a person between 18 and 59 years old who received the Ad26.COV2.S COVID-19 vaccine or a placebo.

The CDR3 DNA follows: TGTGCCAGCAGCTCGCAGGGGGCCAGGGAACTTGGCTACACCTTC. It encodes CASSSQGARELGYTF. The chain joins TRBV9 to TRBJ1-2; 8 nucleotides line up with TRBD1. The CDR3 totals 15 residues. After removal of 4 bases from V and 7 bases from J, the junction contained 12 bases not matched to a gene. Germline CDR1 SGDLS, CDR2 YYNGEE. The whole variable domain, filled in from reference TRBV9 and TRBJ1-2, reads DSGVTQTPKHLITATGQRVTLRCSPRSGDLSVYWYQQSLDQGLQFLIQYYNGEERAKGNILERFSAQQFPDLHSELNLSSLELGDSALYFCASSSQGARELGYTFGSGTRLTVV.